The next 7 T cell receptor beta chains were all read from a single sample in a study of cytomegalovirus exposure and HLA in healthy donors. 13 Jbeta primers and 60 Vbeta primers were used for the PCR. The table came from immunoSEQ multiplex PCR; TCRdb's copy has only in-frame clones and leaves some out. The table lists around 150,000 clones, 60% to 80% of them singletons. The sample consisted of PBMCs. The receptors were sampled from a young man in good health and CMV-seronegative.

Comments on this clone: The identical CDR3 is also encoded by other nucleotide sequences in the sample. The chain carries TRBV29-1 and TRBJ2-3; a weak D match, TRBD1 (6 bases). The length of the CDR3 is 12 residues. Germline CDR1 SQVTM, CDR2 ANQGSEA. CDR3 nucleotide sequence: TGCAGTGAAGGACAGTCCACAGATACGCAGTATTTT. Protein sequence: CSEGQSTDTQYF.

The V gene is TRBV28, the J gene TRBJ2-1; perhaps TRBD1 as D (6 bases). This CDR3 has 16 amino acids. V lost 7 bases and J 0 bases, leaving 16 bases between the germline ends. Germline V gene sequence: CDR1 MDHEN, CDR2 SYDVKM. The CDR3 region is CASTDPPDSSYNEQFF. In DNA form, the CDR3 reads TGTGCCAGCACCGACCCGCCGGACAGCTCCTACAATGAGCAGTTCTTC.

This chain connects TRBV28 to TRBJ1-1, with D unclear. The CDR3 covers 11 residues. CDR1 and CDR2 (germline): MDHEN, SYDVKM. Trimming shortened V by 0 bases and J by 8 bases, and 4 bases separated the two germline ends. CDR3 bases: TGTGCCAGCAGTTTATGGAGGGAAGCTTTCTTT. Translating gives CASSLWREAFF.

The CDR3, as DNA: TGTGCCAGCAGCCACCCCAACAAGGTTGAGGGAAAAGGCTACACCTTC. Translated: CASSHPNKVEGKGYTF. This rearrangement joins TRBV28 to TRBJ1-2; D remains unclear. Trimming stripped 6 bases from V and 8 bases from J, with 25 bases between. The CDR3 consists of 16 residues. CDR1 and CDR2 (germline): MDHEN, SYDVKM.

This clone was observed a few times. The CDR3 DNA reads TGTGCCAGCAGTCGACAGTTAGGCTACACCTTC. As protein: CASSRQLGYTF. The chain employs TRBV6-1 and TRBJ1-2, with D possibly matching TRBD1 (5 bases). V lost 5 bases to trimming and J lost 8 bases, with 9 bases between them. The CDR3 totals 11 residues. The germline V gene has CDR1 MNHNS and CDR2 SASEGT.

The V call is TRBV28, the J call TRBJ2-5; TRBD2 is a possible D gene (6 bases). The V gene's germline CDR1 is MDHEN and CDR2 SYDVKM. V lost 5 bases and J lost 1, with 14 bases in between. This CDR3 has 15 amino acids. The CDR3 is CASSPPRLVQETQYF. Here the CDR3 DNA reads TGTGCCAGCAGTCCCCCTAGACTAGTCCAAGAGACCCAGTACTTC.

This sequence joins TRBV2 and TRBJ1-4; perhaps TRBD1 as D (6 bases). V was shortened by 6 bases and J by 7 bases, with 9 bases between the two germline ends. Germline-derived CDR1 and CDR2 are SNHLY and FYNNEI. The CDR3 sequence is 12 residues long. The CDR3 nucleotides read TGTGCCAGCAGAGTACAGGGTGAAAAACTGTTTTTT. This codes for CASRVQGEKLFF.